This T cell receptor beta chain was recorded in a study of blood T cell dynamics during melanoma immunotherapy. Study in general: Patients with metastatic melanoma got pembrolizumab or nivolumab-ipilimumab as first-line care. Study conclusions and caveats: The most clonal sorted CD8+ subset, immune-effector cells, was closest to cell-free DNA CDR3 sequences.

Time point reported: pre-treatment baseline. All DNA from each sorted CD8+ subset was loaded. Only in-frame clones appear in the TCRdb table, and some are missing; sequencing was by immunoSEQ multiplex PCR. Seen here are 4,000 or so clones, approximately 96% observed once, and the top ten hold more than 1%. V was shortened by 5 bases and J by 2 bases, with 10 bases between the two germline ends. The germline V gene has CDR1 WNHNN and CDR2 SYGVQD (reference sequence). This CDR3 has 13 residues. As regards this clone: Its specificity is unknown.

Sample: effector memory CD8+ T cells from blood, taken from a patient treated with checkpoint blockade. The clonotype originates from a human donor with melanoma. The V and J genes are TRBV10-1 and TRBJ2-7; unclear D gene. DNA for the CDR3: TGCGCCAGCAGTCCCTTATCAGCCTACGAGCAGTACTTC. This gives the protein CASSPLSAYEQYF.